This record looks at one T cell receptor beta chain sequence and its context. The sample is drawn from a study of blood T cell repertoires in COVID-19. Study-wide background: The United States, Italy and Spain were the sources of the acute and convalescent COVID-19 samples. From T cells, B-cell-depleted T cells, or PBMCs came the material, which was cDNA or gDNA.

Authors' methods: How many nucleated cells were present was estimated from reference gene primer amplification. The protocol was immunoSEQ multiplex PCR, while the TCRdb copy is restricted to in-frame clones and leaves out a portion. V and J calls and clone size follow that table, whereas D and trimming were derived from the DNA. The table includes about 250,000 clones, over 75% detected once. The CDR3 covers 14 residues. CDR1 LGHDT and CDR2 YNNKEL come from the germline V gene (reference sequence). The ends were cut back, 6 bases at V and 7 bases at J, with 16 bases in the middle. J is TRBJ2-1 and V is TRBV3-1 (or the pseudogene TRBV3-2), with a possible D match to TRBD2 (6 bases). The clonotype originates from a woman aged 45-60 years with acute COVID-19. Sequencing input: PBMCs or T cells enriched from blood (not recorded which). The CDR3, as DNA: TGTGCCAGCAGTCCCCTGGGGAGGCGGAATGAGCAGTTCTTC. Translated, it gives CASSPLGRRNEQFF.